Each of the 24 T cell receptor beta chains below was sequenced from the same sample in a study of PD-L1 blockade in urothelial cancer. Time point of the sample: pretreatment peripheral blood. Assay: immunoSEQ multiplex PCR; the TCRdb copy retains only in-frame clones and omits some. The sample has about 43,000 clones; around 84% are singletons. This sample comprised PBMCs, obtained around atezolizumab (anti-PD-L1) treatment. These receptors all come from a man in his 60s with urothelial cancer.

The chain has TRBV14 and TRBJ1-3; TRBD1 is a possible D gene (6 bases). The CDR3 loop spans 15 amino acids. Germline CDR1 and CDR2: SGHDN and FVKESK. The V gene lost 2 bases and the J gene lost 0 bases, with 8 bases spanning the gap. CDR3 coding DNA: TGTGCCAGCAGCCAAATACAGGGCTCTGGAAACACCATATATTTT. It yields the protein CASSQIQGSGNTIYF.

This chain uses TRBV7-6 with TRBJ2-5; D is possibly TRBD2 (6 bases). CDR1 SGHVS and CDR2 FNYEAQ come from the germline V gene. V lost 2 bases, J lost 0 bases, and 10 bases lay in between. The CDR3 has 15 residues. CDR3 nucleotide sequence: TGTGCCAGCAGCTTAAACGGGGGAGACCAAGAGACCCAGTACTTC. Its protein is CASSLNGGDQETQYF. Combining the CDR3 with reference TRBV7-6 and TRBJ2-5 gives the whole variable domain GAGVSQSPRYKVTKRGQDVALRCDPISGHVSLYWYRQALGQGPEFLTYFNYEAQQDKSGLPNDRFSAERPEGSISTLTIQRTEQRDSAMYRCASSLNGGDQETQYFGPGTRLLVL.

The rearrangement links TRBV2 to TRBJ2-1; 8 bases map to TRBD2. This CDR3 comprises 16 residues. Germline loops: CDR1 SNHLY, CDR2 FYNNEI. The trim removed 3 bases at V and 1 base at J, leaving 5 bases unmatched. The CDR3 loop reads CASSEGGGSSYNEQFF. In DNA form, the CDR3 reads TGTGCCAGCAGTGAGGGCGGGGGGAGTTCCTACAATGAGCAGTTCTTC. The variable domain in full, with the rest retrieved from reference TRBV2 and TRBJ2-1, is EPEVTQTPSHQVTQMGQEVILRCVPISNHLYFYWYRQILGQKVEFLVSFYNNEISEKSEIFDDQFSVERPDGSNFTLKIRSTKLEDSAMYFCASSEGGGSSYNEQFFGPGTRLTVL.

The chain has TRBV25-1 and TRBJ2-7, with 11 bases matching TRBD1. Germline values: CDR1 MGHDK, CDR2 SYGVNS. This CDR3 is 15 amino acids long. V was pared by 11 bases and J by 5 bases, with 14 bases of the junction left unmatched. The CDR3 spells CAEYNRDRGLDEQYF. The CDR3 coding sequence is TGTGCCGAATATAACCGGGACAGGGGGTTGGACGAGCAGTACTTC.

The gene calls are TRBV5-5 and TRBJ2-4, with TRBD1 as a possible D gene (5 bases). Per germline, CDR1 SGHKS and CDR2 YYEKEE (reference sequence). CDR3 length: 11 amino acids. Trimming left V 4 bases short and J 6 bases short, with 5 bases between. The CDR3, as DNA: TGTGCCAGCAGCAGGGGAAACATTCAGTACTTC. As protein: CASSRGNIQYF. Full variable domain (outside the CDR3, taken from reference TRBV5-5 and TRBJ2-4): DAGVTQSPTHLIKTRGQQVTLRCSPISGHKSVSWYQQVLGQGPQFIFQYYEKEERGRGNFPDRFSARQFPNYSSELNVNALLLGDSALYLCASSRGNIQYFGAGTRLSVL.

The chain recombines TRBV27 with TRBJ2-7, with D perhaps TRBD2 (6 bases). The V and J ends lost 5 bases and 7 bases respectively, with 21 bases between them. The CDR3 is made up of 15 amino acids. Germline V gene data show CDR1 as MNHEY and CDR2 as SMNVEV (reference sequence). This CDR3 is CASSLDSGYLREQYF. DNA of the CDR3: TGTGCCAGCAGTCTAGATAGCGGATACCTACGGGAGCAGTACTTC.

This clone was observed a few times. The chain carries TRBV2 and TRBJ1-5; maybe TRBD1 (5 bases). Germline lookup yields CDR1 SNHLY and CDR2 FYNNEI. V lost 6 bases to trimming and J lost 3 bases, with 9 bases between them. The CDR3 is 13 amino acids. CDR3 nucleotide sequence: TGTGCCAGCAGACAGGTTTACAATCAGCCCCAGCATTTT. It encodes CASRQVYNQPQHF.

The J gene is TRBJ2-7, the V gene TRBV7-6, with D possibly being TRBD2 (6 bases). The CDR3 runs 13 residues. Germline CDR1 is SGHVS and CDR2 is FNYEAQ. With 3 bases removed from V and 2 bases from J, the gap between germline ends came to 8 bases. DNA of the CDR3: TGTGCCAGCAGCTTGGGGACTGCCTACGAGCAGTACTTC. This translates into CASSLGTAYEQYF.

This chain uses TRBV18 with TRBJ1-6; D might be TRBD1 (6 bases). CDR1 KGHSH and CDR2 LQKENI come from the germline V gene. This CDR3 is built from 15 residues. V lost 5 bases and J 3 bases, leaving 11 bases between the germline ends. CDR3 nucleotide sequence: TGTGCCAGCTCAACAGGGAGCCTCTATAATTCACCCCTCCACTTT. The encoded protein is CASSTGSLYNSPLHF.

The V and J genes are TRBV2 and TRBJ2-2; D gene ambiguous. The CDR3 is made up of 14 amino acids. V shed 4 bases and J shed 1 base, with 7 bases lying between them. Germline loops: CDR1 SNHLY, CDR2 FYNNEI. The chain's CDR3 is CASSVLGNTGELFF. The CDR3 region has the DNA TGTGCCAGCAGTGTCCTAGGGAACACCGGGGAGCTGTTTTTT. The full variable domain, completed using reference TRBV2 and TRBJ2-2, is EPEVTQTPSHQVTQMGQEVILRCVPISNHLYFYWYRQILGQKVEFLVSFYNNEISEKSEIFDDQFSVERPDGSNFTLKIRSTKLEDSAMYFCASSVLGNTGELFFGEGSRLTVL.

The chain recombines TRBV11-2 with TRBJ2-1, with D unresolved. The V gene's germline CDR1 is SGHAT and CDR2 FQNNGV. This CDR3 is built from 14 residues. Trimming pared 4 bases from V and 4 bases from J, leaving 11 bases between. CDR3 nucleotides: TGTGCCAGCAGCTACGCGGTGTCATACAATGAGCAGTTCTTC. It yields the protein CASSYAVSYNEQFF.

This chain joins TRBV29-1 and TRBJ1-2; D is unresolved. The CDR3 consists of 13 residues. The V gene's germline CDR1 is SQVTM and CDR2 ANQGSEA. V was trimmed by 5 bases and J by 4 bases, leaving 14 bases between them. The CDR3 DNA follows: TGCAGCGTTCTAGCGGGGTCCCCCTATGGCTACACCTTC. Encoded protein: CSVLAGSPYGYTF.

The chain employs TRBV18 and TRBJ2-2; 7 nucleotides match TRBD2. The CDR3 is 17 amino acids. CDR1 is KGHSH, CDR2 LQKENI, per germline. The ends lost 0 bases at V and 0 bases at J; junction bases unmatched: 4. CDR3 DNA sequence: TGTGCCAGCTCACCACCTGGCCTAGCGGCGAACACCGGGGAGCTGTTTTTT. Amino acids: CASSPPGLAANTGELFF. Drawing the rest from reference TRBV18 and TRBJ2-2, the complete variable domain is NAGVMQNPRHLVRRRGQEARLRCSPMKGHSHVYWYRQLPEEGLKFMVYLQKENIIDESGMPKERFSAEFPKEGPSILRIQQVVRGDSAAYFCASSPPGLAANTGELFFGEGSRLTVL.

The V call is TRBV6-1, the J call TRBJ1-3, with TRBD1 matching over 7 bases. The V gene end was trimmed by 5 bases and the J gene end by 4 bases; junction bases not matched to a gene: 5. CDR3 size: 14 residues. CDR1 MNHNS and CDR2 SASEGT come from the germline V gene. Written as DNA, the CDR3 is TGTGCCAGCAGTTCGGGACAGTGGGGAAACACCATATATTTT. Protein product: CASSSGQWGNTIYF.

On this clone: At one of its ends the junction is not consistent with the germline gene, which may arise from a read error. The rearrangement uses TRBV7-7 and TRBJ2-7; TRBD2 aligns across 13 bases. The CDR3 covers 14 residues. CDR1 is SSHAT, CDR2 FNYEAQ, per germline (reference sequence). The CDR3 region has the DNA TGTGCTAGCAGCCCCGGGACTAGCGGGACCGAGCAGTACTTC. Its protein is CASSPGTSGTEQYF. The entire variable domain, with the rest obtained from reference TRBV7-7 and TRBJ2-7, is as follows: GAGVSQSPRYKVTKRGQDVTLRCDPISSHATLYWYQQALGQGPEFLTYFNYEAQPDKSGLPSDRFSAERPEGSISTLTIQRTEQRDSAMYRCASSPGTSGTEQYFGPGTRLTVT.

The chain couples TRBV6-1 to TRBJ2-7, with D possibly TRBD2 on 6 matching bases. This CDR3 region has 14 residues. V lost 5 bases and J 7 bases, leaving 18 bases between the germline ends. The V gene's germline CDR1 is MNHNS and CDR2 SASEGT. CDR3 coding DNA: TGTGCCAGCAGTCTAAGGGGCAGGGAGGAAGAGCAGTACTTC. It encodes CASSLRGREEEQYF.

The gene calls are TRBV29-1 and TRBJ2-2, with 9 bases aligning to TRBD1. The CDR3 length is 14 residues. V gave up 8 bases and J gave up 3 bases; unmatched junction bases: 7. Germline V CDR1 and CDR2: SQVTM, ANQGSEA. The CDR3 is CSTLGQGHTGELFF. CDR3 nucleotide sequence: TGCAGCACGCTGGGACAGGGTCACACCGGGGAGCTGTTTTTT.

The rearrangement links TRBV6-4 to TRBJ1-1; D gene unclear. Germline CDR1 reads MRHNA; CDR2 reads SNTAGT. Trimming shortened V by 5 bases and J by 1 base, and 11 bases separated the two germline ends. This CDR3 contains 14 residues. The CDR3 coding sequence is TGTGCCAGCAGTCCGAACCCCGGGAACACTGAAGCTTTCTTT. Translating gives CASSPNPGNTEAFF.

V and J are TRBV14 and TRBJ1-1, with D hard to call. Between the trimmed V and J ends, which lost 0 bases and 1 base, there was a span of 6 bases. CDR1 SGHDN and CDR2 FVKESK come from the germline V gene. The CDR3 runs 14 residues. CDR3 sequence (DNA): TGTGCCAGCAGCCAAGATACTTCGAACACTGAAGCTTTCTTT. This gives the protein CASSQDTSNTEAFF.

This chain's CDR3 is CAWNREGNTIYF. The CDR3 nucleotides read TGTGCCTGGAACAGGGAAGGAAACACCATATATTTT. The chain has TRBV30 and TRBJ1-3, with D possibly being TRBD1 (6 bases). Per the germline V gene, CDR1 is GTSNPN and CDR2 is SVGIG (reference sequence). The CDR3 runs to 12 residues. V was cut by 4 bases and J by 4 bases, with 8 bases left in between.

Comment on this clone: Germline and junction disagree at one end, which may indicate a read error. V gene TRBV2 combines with J gene TRBJ2-4; a weak D match, TRBD2 (6 bases). The CDR3 totals 13 residues. Germline lookup yields CDR1 SNHLY and CDR2 FYNNEI. The CDR3 loop is CASSPFRELGKDF. CDR3 sequence (DNA): TGTGCCAGCAGCCCCTTCCGGGAGCTGGGAAAGGACTTC.

The rearrangement links TRBV6-6 to TRBJ1-1, with 8 bases aligning to TRBD1. V shed 6 bases and J 12 bases; nucleotides not matched to a gene: 6. In germline, CDR1 is MNHNY, CDR2 SVGAGI (reference sequence). The CDR3 has 11 amino acids. The CDR3 DNA reads as TGTGCCAGCAGCGCGACAGGGGATACTTTCTTT. It codes for CASSATGDTFF.

This clone was seen more than once but under ten times. This chain links TRBV30 with TRBJ1-1; possibly TRBD1 for D (6 bases). Per the germline V gene, CDR1 is GTSNPN and CDR2 is SVGIG (reference sequence). V lost 4 bases and J 0 bases, leaving 15 bases between the germline ends. CDR3 length equals 15 residues. The CDR3 protein is CAWKSDRPVNTEAFF. Written as DNA, the CDR3 is TGTGCCTGGAAAAGTGACAGGCCTGTGAACACTGAAGCTTTCTTT.

This clone appeared a few times. The genes are TRBV7-8 and TRBJ2-7, with TRBD2 as a possible D gene (6 bases). Germline loops: CDR1 SGHVS, CDR2 FQNEAQ. There are 17 residues in the CDR3. Trimming shortened V by 5 bases and J by 0 bases, and 20 bases separated the two germline ends. Here the CDR3 reads CASSLNGGSSVSYEQYF. The CDR3 DNA sequence: TGTGCCAGCAGCCTAAACGGGGGATCTTCAGTCTCCTACGAGCAGTACTTC.